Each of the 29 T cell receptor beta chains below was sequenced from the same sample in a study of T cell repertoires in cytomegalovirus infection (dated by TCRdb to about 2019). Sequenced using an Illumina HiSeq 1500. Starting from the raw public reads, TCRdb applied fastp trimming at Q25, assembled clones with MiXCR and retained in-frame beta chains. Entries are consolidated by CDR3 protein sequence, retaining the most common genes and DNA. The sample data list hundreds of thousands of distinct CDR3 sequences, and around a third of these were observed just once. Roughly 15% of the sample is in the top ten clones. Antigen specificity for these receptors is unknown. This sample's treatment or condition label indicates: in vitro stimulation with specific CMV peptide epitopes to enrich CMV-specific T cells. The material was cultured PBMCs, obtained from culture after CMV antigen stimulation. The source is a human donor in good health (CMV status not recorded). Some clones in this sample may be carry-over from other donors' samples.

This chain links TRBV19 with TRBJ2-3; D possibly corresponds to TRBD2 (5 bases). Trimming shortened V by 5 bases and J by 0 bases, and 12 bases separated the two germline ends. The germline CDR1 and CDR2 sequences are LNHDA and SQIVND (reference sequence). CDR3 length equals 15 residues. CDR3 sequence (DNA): TGTGCCAGTAGTGGCAGCGGCGCTAGCACAGATACGCAGTATTTT. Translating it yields CASSGSGASTDTQYF. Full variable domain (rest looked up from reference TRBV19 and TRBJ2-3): DGGITQSPKYLFRKEGQNVTLSCEQNLNHDAMYWYRQDPGQGLRLIYYSQIVNDFQKGDIAEGYSVSREKKESFPLTVTSAQKNPTAFYLCASSGSGASTDTQYFGPGTRLTVL.

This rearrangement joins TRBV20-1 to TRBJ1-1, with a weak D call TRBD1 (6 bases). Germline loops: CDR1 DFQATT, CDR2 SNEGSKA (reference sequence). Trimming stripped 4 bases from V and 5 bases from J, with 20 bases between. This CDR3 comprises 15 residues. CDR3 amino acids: CSATPKRGQLTEAFF. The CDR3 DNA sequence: TGCAGTGCTACCCCAAAAAGAGGACAGTTGACTGAAGCTTTCTTT.

The CDR3 loop reads CASSLVPGPLGETQYF. CDR3 bases: TGTGCCAGCAGCTTAGTACCAGGGCCCCTCGGGGAGACCCAGTACTTC. This chain uses TRBV7-8 with TRBJ2-5; perhaps TRBD1 as D (5 bases). This CDR3 contains 16 residues. V was trimmed by 1 base and J by 5 bases, leaving 17 bases between them. The germline V gene has CDR1 SGHVS and CDR2 FQNEAQ.

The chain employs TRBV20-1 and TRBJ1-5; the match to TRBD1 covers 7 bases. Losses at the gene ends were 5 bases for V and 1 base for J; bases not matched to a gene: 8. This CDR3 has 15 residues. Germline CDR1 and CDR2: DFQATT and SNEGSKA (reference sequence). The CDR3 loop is CSAGTRTGSNQPQHF. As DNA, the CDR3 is TGCAGTGCTGGAACAAGGACAGGCAGCAATCAGCCCCAGCATTTT.

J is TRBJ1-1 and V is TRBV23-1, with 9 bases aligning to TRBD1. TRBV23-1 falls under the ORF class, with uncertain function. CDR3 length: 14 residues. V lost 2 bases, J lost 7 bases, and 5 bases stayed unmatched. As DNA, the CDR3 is TGCGCCAGCAGTCAAGACAGGGGGTCGGATGAAGCTTTCTTT. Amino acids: CASSQDRGSDEAFF.

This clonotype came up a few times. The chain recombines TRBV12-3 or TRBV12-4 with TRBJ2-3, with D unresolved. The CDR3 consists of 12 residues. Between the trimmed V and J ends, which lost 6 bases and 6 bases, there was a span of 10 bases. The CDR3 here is CASSPTVDTQYF. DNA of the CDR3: TGTGCCAGCAGCCCTACCGTGGATACGCAGTATTTT.

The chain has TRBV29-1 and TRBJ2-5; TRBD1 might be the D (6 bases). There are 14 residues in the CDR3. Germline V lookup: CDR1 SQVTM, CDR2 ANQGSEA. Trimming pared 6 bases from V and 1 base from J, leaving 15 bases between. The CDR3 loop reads CSVPPRGGQETQYF. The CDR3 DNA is TGCAGCGTCCCCCCTCGAGGGGGCCAAGAGACCCAGTACTTC.

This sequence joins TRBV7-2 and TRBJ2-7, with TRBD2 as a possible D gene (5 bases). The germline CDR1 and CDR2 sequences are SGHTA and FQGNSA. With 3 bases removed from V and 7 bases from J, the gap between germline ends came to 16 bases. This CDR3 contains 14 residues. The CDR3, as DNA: TGTGCCAGCAGCTTCCCTGTCCCAGGCGGGGAGCAGTACGTC. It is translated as CASSFPVPGGEQYV.

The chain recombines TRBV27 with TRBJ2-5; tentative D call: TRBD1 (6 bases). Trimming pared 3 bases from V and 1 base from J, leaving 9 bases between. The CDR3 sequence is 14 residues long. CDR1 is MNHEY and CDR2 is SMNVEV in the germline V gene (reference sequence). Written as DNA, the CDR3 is TGTGCCAGCAGTTTGTCGGACAGCCAAGAGACCCAGTACTTC. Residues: CASSLSDSQETQYF.

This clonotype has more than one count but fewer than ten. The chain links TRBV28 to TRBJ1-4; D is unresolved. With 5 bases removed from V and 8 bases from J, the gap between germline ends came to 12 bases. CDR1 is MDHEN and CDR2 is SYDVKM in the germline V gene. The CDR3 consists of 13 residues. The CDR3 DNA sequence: TGTGCCAGCAGTGCCGGGCAGAAGGAAAAACTGTTTTTT. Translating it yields CASSAGQKEKLFF.

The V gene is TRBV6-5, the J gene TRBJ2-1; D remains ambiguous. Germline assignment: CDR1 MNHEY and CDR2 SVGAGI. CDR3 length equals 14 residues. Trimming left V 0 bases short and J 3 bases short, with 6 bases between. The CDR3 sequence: CASSYSAVYNEQFF. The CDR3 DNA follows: TGTGCCAGCAGTTACTCGGCAGTCTACAATGAGCAGTTCTTC.

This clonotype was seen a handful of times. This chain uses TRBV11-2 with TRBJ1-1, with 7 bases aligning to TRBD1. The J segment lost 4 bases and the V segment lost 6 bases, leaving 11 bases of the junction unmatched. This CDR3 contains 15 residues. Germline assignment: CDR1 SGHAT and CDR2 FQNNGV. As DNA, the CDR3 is TGTGCCAGCAGGCCAACAGGGGCTCGTGGCACTGAAGCTTTCTTT. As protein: CASRPTGARGTEAFF.

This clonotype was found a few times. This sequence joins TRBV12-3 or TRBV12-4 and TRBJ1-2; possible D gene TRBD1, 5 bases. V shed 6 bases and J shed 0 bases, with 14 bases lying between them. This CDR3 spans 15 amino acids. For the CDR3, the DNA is TGTGCCAGCAGCATACCAGGGACGTCTAACTATGGCTACACCTTC. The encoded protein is CASSIPGTSNYGYTF.

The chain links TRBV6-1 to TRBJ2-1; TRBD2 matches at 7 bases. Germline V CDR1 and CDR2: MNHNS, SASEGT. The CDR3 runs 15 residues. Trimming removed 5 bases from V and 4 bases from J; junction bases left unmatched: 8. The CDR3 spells CASSYGAGAYNEQFF. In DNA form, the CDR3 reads TGTGCCAGCAGTTATGGGGCGGGAGCATACAATGAGCAGTTCTTC.

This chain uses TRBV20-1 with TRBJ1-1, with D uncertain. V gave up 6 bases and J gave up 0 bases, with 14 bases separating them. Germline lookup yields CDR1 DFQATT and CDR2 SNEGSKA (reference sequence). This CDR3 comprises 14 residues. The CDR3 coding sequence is TGCAGTGCCCTGGAGCGCGGGGTGAACACTGAAGCTTTCTTT. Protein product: CSALERGVNTEAFF.

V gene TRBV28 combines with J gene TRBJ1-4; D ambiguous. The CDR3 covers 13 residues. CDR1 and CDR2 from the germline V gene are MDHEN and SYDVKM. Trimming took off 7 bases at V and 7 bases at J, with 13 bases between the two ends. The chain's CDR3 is CASTTPGREKLFF. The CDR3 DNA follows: TGTGCCAGCACGACCCCTGGGCGTGAAAAACTGTTTTTT.

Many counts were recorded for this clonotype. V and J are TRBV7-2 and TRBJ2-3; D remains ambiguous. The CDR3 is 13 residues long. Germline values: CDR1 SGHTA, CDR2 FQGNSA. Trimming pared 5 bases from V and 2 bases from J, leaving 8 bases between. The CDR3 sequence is CASSNPDTDTQYF. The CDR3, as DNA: TGTGCCAGCAGCAACCCCGACACAGATACGCAGTATTTT.

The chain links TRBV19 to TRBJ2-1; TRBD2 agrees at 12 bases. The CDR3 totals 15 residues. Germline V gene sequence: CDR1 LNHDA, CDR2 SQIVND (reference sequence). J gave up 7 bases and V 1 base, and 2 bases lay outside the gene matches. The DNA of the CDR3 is TGTGCCAGTAGTATAGTCCTAGCGGGAGGGAATGAGCAGTTCTTC. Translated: CASSIVLAGGNEQFF. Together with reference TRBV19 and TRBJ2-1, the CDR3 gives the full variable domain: DGGITQSPKYLFRKEGQNVTLSCEQNLNHDAMYWYRQDPGQGLRLIYYSQIVNDFQKGDIAEGYSVSREKKESFPLTVTSAQKNPTAFYLCASSIVLAGGNEQFFGPGTRLTVL.

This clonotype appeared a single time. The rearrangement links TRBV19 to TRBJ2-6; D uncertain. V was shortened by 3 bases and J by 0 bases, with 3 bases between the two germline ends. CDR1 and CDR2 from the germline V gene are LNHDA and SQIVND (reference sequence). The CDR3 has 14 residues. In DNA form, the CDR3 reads TGTGCCAGTAGTATGAGCTCTGGGGCCAACGTCCTGACTTTC. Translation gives CASSMSSGANVLTF.

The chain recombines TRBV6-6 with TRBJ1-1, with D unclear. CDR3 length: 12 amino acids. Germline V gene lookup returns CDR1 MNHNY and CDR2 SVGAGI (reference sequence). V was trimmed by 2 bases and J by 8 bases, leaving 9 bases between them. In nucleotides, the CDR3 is TGTGCCAGCAGTTACCCGACGGGAGAAGCTTTCTTT. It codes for CASSYPTGEAFF.

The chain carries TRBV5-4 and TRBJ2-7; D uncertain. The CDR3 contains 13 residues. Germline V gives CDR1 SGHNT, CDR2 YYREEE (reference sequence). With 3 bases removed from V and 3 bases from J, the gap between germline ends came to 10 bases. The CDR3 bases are TGTGCCAGCAGCTCTGGACCCCACTACGAGCAGTACGTC. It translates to CASSSGPHYEQYV.

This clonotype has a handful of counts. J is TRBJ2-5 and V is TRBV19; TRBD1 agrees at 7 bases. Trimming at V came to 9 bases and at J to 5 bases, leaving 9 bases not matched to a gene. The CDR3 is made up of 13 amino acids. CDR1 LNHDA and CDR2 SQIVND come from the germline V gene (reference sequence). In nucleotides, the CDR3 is TGTGCCAGCTCGGACAGGCCTTGGGAGACCCAGTACTTC. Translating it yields CASSDRPWETQYF.

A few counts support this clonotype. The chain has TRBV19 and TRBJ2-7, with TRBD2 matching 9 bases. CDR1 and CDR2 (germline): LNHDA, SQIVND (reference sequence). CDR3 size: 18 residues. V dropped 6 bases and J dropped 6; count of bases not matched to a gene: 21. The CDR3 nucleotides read TGTGCCAGTAGAGTAGCGGGAGTTCGAGTGGTACTTGTTCCCGAGCAGTACTTC. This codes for CASRVAGVRVVLVPEQYF.

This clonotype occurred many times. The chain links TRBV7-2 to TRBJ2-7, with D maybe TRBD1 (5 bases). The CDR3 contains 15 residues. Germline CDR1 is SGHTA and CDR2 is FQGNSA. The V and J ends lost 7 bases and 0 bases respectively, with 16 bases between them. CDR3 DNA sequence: TGTGCCAGCACCCCAGACAGTTTTTACTCCTACGAGCAGTACTTC. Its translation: CASTPDSFYSYEQYF.

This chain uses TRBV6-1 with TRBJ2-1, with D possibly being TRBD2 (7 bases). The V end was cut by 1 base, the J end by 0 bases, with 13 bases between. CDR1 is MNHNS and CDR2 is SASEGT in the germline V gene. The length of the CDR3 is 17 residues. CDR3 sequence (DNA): TGTGCCAGCAGTGAAGAGGGGGAGGGTCCCTCCTACAATGAGCAGTTCTTC. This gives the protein CASSEEGEGPSYNEQFF.

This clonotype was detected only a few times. The CDR3, as DNA: TGTGCCACTAGGGACGGCGGAGTAAACACTGAAGCTTTCTTT. Translation gives CATRDGGVNTEAFF. The chain links TRBV19 to TRBJ1-1; a weak D match, TRBD1 (5 bases). Trimming stripped 10 bases from V and 2 bases from J, with 17 bases between. The CDR3 spans 14 residues. Per germline, CDR1 LNHDA and CDR2 SQIVND (reference sequence).

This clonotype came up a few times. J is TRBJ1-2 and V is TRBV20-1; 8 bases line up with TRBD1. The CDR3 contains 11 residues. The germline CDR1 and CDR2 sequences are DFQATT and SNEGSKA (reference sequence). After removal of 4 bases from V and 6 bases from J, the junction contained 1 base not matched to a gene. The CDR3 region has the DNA TGCAGTGCTACAGGGGGCAATGGCTACACCTTC. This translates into CSATGGNGYTF.

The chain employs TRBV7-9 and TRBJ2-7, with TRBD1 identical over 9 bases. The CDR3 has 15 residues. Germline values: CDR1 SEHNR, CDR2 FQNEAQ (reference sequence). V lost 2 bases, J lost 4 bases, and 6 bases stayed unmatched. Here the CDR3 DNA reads TGTGCCAGCAGCTTACGACGACAGGGGGGATACGAGCAGTACGTC. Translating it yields CASSLRRQGGYEQYV.

CDR3 protein: CASTQFDRERETQYF. CDR3 in DNA: TGTGCCAGCACCCAGTTCGACAGGGAACGAGAGACCCAGTACTTC. The V call is TRBV11-2, the J call TRBJ2-5, with TRBD1 identical over 7 bases. The CDR3 spans 15 residues. Germline CDR1 is SGHAT and CDR2 is FQNNGV. Unmatched junction bases numbered 12, after V lost 7 bases and J lost 4 bases. The full variable domain, in which reference TRBV11-2 and TRBJ2-5 provide the parts outside the CDR3, is EAGVAQSPRYKIIEKRQSVAFWCNPISGHATLYWYQQILGQGPKLLIQFQNNGVVDDSQLPKDRFSAERLKGVDSTLKIQPAKLEDSAVYLCASTQFDRERETQYFGPGTRLLVL.